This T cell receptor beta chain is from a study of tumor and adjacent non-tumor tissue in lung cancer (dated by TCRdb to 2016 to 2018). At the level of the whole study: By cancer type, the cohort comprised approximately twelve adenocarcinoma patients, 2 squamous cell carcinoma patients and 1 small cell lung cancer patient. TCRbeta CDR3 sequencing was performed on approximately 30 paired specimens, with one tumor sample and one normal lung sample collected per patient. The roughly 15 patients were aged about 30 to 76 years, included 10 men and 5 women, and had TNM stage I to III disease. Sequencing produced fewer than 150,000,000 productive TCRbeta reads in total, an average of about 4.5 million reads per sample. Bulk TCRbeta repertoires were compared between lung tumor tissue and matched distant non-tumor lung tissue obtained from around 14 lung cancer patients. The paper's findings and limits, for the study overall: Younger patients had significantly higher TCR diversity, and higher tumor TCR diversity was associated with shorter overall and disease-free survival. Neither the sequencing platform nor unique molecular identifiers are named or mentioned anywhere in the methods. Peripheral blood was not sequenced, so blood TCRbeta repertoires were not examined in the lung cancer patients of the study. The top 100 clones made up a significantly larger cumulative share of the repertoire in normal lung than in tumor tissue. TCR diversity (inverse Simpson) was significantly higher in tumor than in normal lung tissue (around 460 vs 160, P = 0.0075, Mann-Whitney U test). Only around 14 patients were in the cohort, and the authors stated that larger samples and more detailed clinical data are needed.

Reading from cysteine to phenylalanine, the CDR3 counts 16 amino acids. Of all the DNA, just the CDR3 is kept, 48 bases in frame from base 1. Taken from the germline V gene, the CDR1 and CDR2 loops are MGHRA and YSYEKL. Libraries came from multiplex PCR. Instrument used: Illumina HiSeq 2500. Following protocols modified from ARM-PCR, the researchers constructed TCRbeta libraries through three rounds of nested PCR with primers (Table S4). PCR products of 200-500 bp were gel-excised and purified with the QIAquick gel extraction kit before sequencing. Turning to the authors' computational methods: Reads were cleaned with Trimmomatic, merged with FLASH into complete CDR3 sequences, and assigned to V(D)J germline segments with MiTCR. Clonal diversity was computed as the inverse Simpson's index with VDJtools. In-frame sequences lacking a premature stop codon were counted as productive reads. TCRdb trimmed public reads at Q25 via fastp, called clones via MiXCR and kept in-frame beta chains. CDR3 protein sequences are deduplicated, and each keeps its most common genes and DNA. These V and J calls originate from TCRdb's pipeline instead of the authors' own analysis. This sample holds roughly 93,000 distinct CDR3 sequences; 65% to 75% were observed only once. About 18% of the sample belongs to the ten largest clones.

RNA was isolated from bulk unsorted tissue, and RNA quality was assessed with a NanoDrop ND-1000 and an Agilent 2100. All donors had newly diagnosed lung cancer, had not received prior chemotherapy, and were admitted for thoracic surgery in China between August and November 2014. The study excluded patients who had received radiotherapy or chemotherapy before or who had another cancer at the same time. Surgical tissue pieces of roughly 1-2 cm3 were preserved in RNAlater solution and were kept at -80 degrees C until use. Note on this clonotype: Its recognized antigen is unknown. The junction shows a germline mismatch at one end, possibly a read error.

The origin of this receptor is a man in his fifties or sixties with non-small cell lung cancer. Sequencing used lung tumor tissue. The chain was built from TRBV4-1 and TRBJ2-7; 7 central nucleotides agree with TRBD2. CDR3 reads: CASRQAEAGVAQKQYF. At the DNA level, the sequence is TGCGCCAGCAGACAAGCTGAGGCGGGAGTGGCTCAGAAGCAGTACTTC.